This is a list of T cell receptor beta chains from one sample in a study of blood T cell repertoires in COVID-19. Profiled with immunoSEQ multiplex PCR; TCRdb holds only in-frame clones, not every one. The sample has 300,000 to 400,000 clones; 90% are singletons. The sequencing input was PBMCs or T cells enriched from blood (not recorded which). The receptors were gathered from a woman aged 25-40 years who had been exposed to COVID-19. Both conserved end residues are trimmed from each CDR3. Fields, in order: J gene, D gene, V gene, CDR3 length, CDR3 protein. D genes are given only for firm matches.

>TRBJ1-4|.|TRBV5-6|11
ASSLAAGEKLF
>TRBJ1-5|.|TRBV19|13
ASSILQGGDQPQH
>TRBJ1-5|.|TRBV19|15
ASSIGQGLYQGQPQH
>TRBJ1-5|.|TRBV18|12
ASSNLPSNQPQH
>TRBJ1-4|TRBD1|TRBV2|11
ATRQGPNEKLF
>TRBJ2-5|TRBD1|TRBV3-1/TRBV3-2|13
ASSQQTGPQETQY
>TRBJ2-3|TRBD2|TRBV11-3|13
ASSRAGTYTDTQY
>TRBJ2-4|.|TRBV7-2|11
ASSPLGRNIQY
>TRBJ2-5|TRBD2|TRBV7-9|11
ASRPLAGETQY
>TRBJ1-3|.|TRBV4-1|11
ASSQGIGNTIY
>TRBJ2-6|TRBD1|TRBV6-1|16
ASSGGQGGISGANVLT
>TRBJ1-2|TRBD1|TRBV3-1/TRBV3-2|14
ASSQWYGTGLFGYT
>TRBJ2-1|TRBD2|TRBV19|20
ASSMARDTSGGFPLSYNEQF
>TRBJ2-3|TRBD2|TRBV7-9|12
ASSPSGGLDTQY
>TRBJ1-2|.|TRBV9|10
ASSASGSGYT
>TRBJ1-1|.|TRBV5-4|14
ASSLDPGLGSTEAF
>TRBJ2-3|.|TRBV5-5|12
ASSFEAVTDTQY
>TRBJ1-3|.|TRBV12-5|18
ASGLVLEGGRGLSGNTIY
>TRBJ1-2|TRBD1|TRBV6-5|10
ASGGQNYGYT
>TRBJ1-5|.|TRBV7-9|16
ASSLTLGGRIGNQPQH
>TRBJ2-5|.|TRBV5-5|10
ASRGVRETQY
>TRBJ2-1|TRBD2|TRBV6-2/TRBV6-3|12
ASSYSGGYNEQF
>TRBJ1-1|.|TRBV7-9|13
ASSLNRALNTEAF
>TRBJ1-2|TRBD1|TRBV5-4|12
ASSSGQGNYGYT
>TRBJ1-2|TRBD1|TRBV6-5|12
ASSYFGQGYGYT
>TRBJ1-2|.|TRBV5-1|12
ASSPTGANYGYT
>TRBJ2-1|TRBD1|TRBV24-1|12
ATSVGTAYNEQF
>TRBJ1-1|TRBD1|TRBV6-5|14
ASSYPGTGRVTEAF
>TRBJ1-3|.|TRBV5-4|12
ASNIDSDGNTIY
>TRBJ2-7|.|TRBV20-1|14
SASRRAGTPPYEQY
>TRBJ2-1|TRBD2|TRBV7-3|12
ASSYGAGVNEQF
>TRBJ1-1|.|TRBV2|12
ASHSRGKHTEAF
>TRBJ2-7|.|TRBV7-8|12
ASSLQGRSYEQY
>TRBJ2-3|TRBD2|TRBV29-1|14
SVELERGITSDTQY
>TRBJ1-4|.|TRBV24-1|12
ATSDWGGREKLF
>TRBJ2-1|TRBD2|TRBV6-1|14
ASSELASGAYNEQF
>TRBJ1-1|.|TRBV12-5|10
ASGFLNTEAF
>TRBJ2-1|.|TRBV6-2/TRBV6-3|11
ASSGSSYNEQF
>TRBJ1-4|TRBD1|TRBV24-1|10
ATSDSGGDVF
>TRBJ1-3|.|TRBV3-1/TRBV3-2|12
ASRSQVPGNTIY
>TRBJ2-7|.|TRBV10-3|14
AISEYGAGASDEQY
>TRBJ1-3|.|TRBV4-1|13
ASSPWAVSGNTIY
>TRBJ1-1|.|TRBV12-3/TRBV12-4|10
AGSAGWNEAF
>TRBJ1-1|TRBD1|TRBV2|11
ASLPRGRTEAF
>TRBJ2-5|TRBD1|TRBV5-1|13
ASSLRTGGGETQY
>TRBJ1-4|.|TRBV29-1|11
SVEEGGAEKLF
>TRBJ2-1|.|TRBV5-6|15
ASSFTLVVARNNEQF
>TRBJ2-2|TRBD2|TRBV2|16
ASSGPTSGGTNTGELF
>TRBJ1-2|TRBD1|TRBV6-2/TRBV6-3|13
ASSYPGQGNYGYT
>TRBJ1-2|.|TRBV4-3|13
ASSRARGGNYGYT
>TRBJ1-6|.|TRBV12-5|13
ASGLEGSYNSPLH
>TRBJ2-7|.|TRBV9|12
ASSVIPGTYEQY
>TRBJ1-2|.|TRBV7-9|13
ASSLTQTASYGYT
>TRBJ1-1|TRBD1|TRBV5-1|14
ASSMGQGYMRAEAF
>TRBJ2-1|TRBD1|TRBV27|14
ASSWTGWSNYNEQF
>TRBJ2-7|.|TRBV20-1|10
SASQGGYEQY